This passage covers 31 T cell receptor beta chains from one sample sequenced in a study of blood T cell repertoires in COVID-19. Repertoires were generated with immunoSEQ multiplex PCR, while TCRdb's copy carries only in-frame clones and drops some. The sample holds approximately 97,000 clones, about nine tenths seen once. Sequenced sample: peripheral blood. Source of these receptors: a man aged 60 to 69 with acute or convalescent COVID-19.

The V and J genes are TRBV7-2 and TRBJ1-1; D is unclear. V gave up 2 bases and J gave up 1 base, with 5 bases separating them. The length of the CDR3 is 13 residues. Germline V gene lookup returns CDR1 SGHTA and CDR2 FQGNSA. Written as DNA, the CDR3 is TGTGCCAGCAGCTTAAGACAGAACACTGAAGCTTTCTTT. As protein: CASSLRQNTEAFF.

The rearrangement uses TRBV6-1 and TRBJ2-3; D unresolved. Germline V lookup: CDR1 MNHNS, CDR2 SASEGT. The CDR3 has 15 amino acids. V lost 3 bases and J lost 0, with 10 bases in between. This chain's CDR3 is CASSDMVGSTDTQYF. CDR3 sequence (DNA): TGTGCCAGCAGTGACATGGTCGGGAGCACAGATACGCAGTATTTT.

This chain joins TRBV4-1 and TRBJ2-4, with TRBD1 matching 7 bases. From germline, CDR1 is MGHRA and CDR2 YSYEKL. This CDR3 has 19 amino acids. V dropped 3 bases and J dropped 1; count of bases not matched to a gene: 15. The CDR3 DNA sequence: TGCGCCAGCAGCCAGGCCTTAAAATCGACAGGGTCGGCCAAAAACATTCAGTACTTC. Amino acid sequence: CASSQALKSTGSAKNIQYF.

Of note for this clone: One end of the junction is discordant with germline, which a read error may explain. V and J are TRBV2 and TRBJ1-2, with 11 bases aligning to TRBD1. The CDR3 loop spans 14 amino acids. Germline values: CDR1 SNHLY, CDR2 FYNNEI. The CDR3 DNA reads TGTGCCAGCACATCTACTAGGGGACAGGGGGTCCCAGCCTTC. It codes for CASTSTRGQGVPAF.

The chain combines TRBV5-6 with TRBJ2-1, with TRBD2 as a possible D gene (7 bases). The CDR3 spans 17 residues. V was trimmed by 5 bases and J by 0 bases, leaving 18 bases between them. Germline V gene data show CDR1 as SGHDT and CDR2 as YYEEEE. CDR3 sequence (DNA): TGTGCCAGCAGATCTTCCGACGGGGGGCCCTCCTACAATGAGCAGTTCTTC. Its translation: CASRSSDGGPSYNEQFF. The variable domain in full, completed from reference TRBV5-6 and TRBJ2-1, reads DAGVTQSPTHLIKTRGQQVTLRCSPKSGHDTVSWYQQALGQGPQFIFQYYEEEERQRGNFPDRFSGHQFPNYSSELNVNALLLGDSALYLCASRSSDGGPSYNEQFFGPGTRLTVL.

The chain carries TRBV5-1 and TRBJ1-1; no reliable D call. V was pared by 0 bases and J by 4 bases, with 13 bases between. CDR3 length equals 15 residues. Germline values: CDR1 SGHRS, CDR2 YFSETQ. The CDR3 spells CASSLGERVVTEAFF. Written as DNA, the CDR3 is TGCGCCAGCAGCTTGGGGGAGAGAGTAGTCACTGAAGCTTTCTTT.

The chain links TRBV7-9 to TRBJ2-2, with 7 bases lining up with TRBD1. The CDR3 is 14 amino acids. After removal of 5 bases from V and 3 bases from J, the junction contained 3 bases not matched to a gene. The germline V gene encodes CDR1 SEHNR and CDR2 FQNEAQ (reference sequence). This CDR3 reads CASSRQGYTGELFF. The CDR3 region has the DNA TGTGCCAGCAGCCGACAGGGATACACCGGGGAGCTGTTTTTT.

This clone was seen a single time. The chain has TRBV7-9 and TRBJ2-5; 7 positions agree with TRBD1. The junction had 9 bases not matched to a gene; V was cut back by 4 bases and J by 4 bases. CDR1 SEHNR and CDR2 FQNEAQ come from the germline V gene (reference sequence). The CDR3 extends over 15 amino acids. The CDR3 sequence is CASSSKQGWGETQYF. In DNA, the CDR3 is TGTGCCAGCAGCTCGAAACAGGGGTGGGGAGAGACCCAGTACTTC.

The V and J genes are TRBV5-1 and TRBJ2-3, with 7 bases that match TRBD2. The CDR3 contains 19 residues. Germline assignment: CDR1 SGHRS and CDR2 YFSETQ. Trimming took 0 bases from V and 2 from J; bases not matched to a gene: 15. The CDR3 sequence: CASSLAGGGVSGFTDTQYF. The CDR3 region has the DNA TGCGCCAGCAGCTTGGCCGGCGGGGGTGTTTCCGGGTTCACAGATACGCAGTATTTT.

V and J are TRBV5-1 and TRBJ2-2, with a possible D match to TRBD2 (6 bases). The CDR3 consists of 16 residues. From germline, CDR1 is SGHRS and CDR2 YFSETQ. Trimming shortened V by 2 bases and J by 5 bases, and 16 bases separated the two germline ends. CDR3 bases: TGCGCCAGCAGCTTTGCTGGGGGGTCGGGAACCGGGGAGCTGTTTTTT. Residues: CASSFAGGSGTGELFF.

This chain links TRBV6-5 with TRBJ2-7; 7 positions match TRBD1. The V gene end was trimmed by 6 bases and the J gene end by 3 bases; junction bases not matched to a gene: 11. Germline assignment: CDR1 MNHEY and CDR2 SVGAGI. This CDR3 has 15 residues. The CDR3 reads CASSRSRDRVYEQYF. The CDR3 DNA follows: TGTGCCAGCAGCCGCTCCCGGGACAGAGTCTACGAGCAGTACTTC.

The gene calls are TRBV10-3 and TRBJ1-1; no definite D call. The V gene lost 11 bases and the J gene lost 4 bases, with 17 bases spanning the gap. Germline CDR1 ENHRY, CDR2 SYGVKD. The CDR3 is 13 residues long. The CDR3 is CASGRQAGTEAFF. CDR3 nucleotide sequence: TGTGCCTCCGGAAGGCAGGCCGGCACTGAAGCTTTCTTT.

The chain carries TRBV10-1 and TRBJ2-1; TRBD2 matches at 14 bases. Trimming cost V 6 bases and J 7 bases; bases outside gene matches: 5. CDR3 length: 15 amino acids. CDR1 is WNHNN, CDR2 SYGVQD, per germline (reference sequence). The CDR3 sequence is CASSDGTSGGNEQFF. The CDR3 DNA reads as TGCGCCAGCAGCGACGGGACTAGCGGGGGTAATGAGCAGTTCTTC.

The chain joins TRBV5-1 to TRBJ1-2; 7 bases are a match to TRBD1. The CDR3 is 16 residues long. From germline, CDR1 is SGHRS and CDR2 YFSETQ. Trimming removed 4 bases from V and 3 bases from J; junction bases left unmatched: 12. The chain's CDR3 is CASSPGTASWDYGYTF. Here the CDR3 DNA reads TGCGCCAGCAGCCCTGGGACAGCCTCGTGGGACTATGGCTACACCTTC.

This chain links TRBV10-3 with TRBJ2-1, with a possible D match to TRBD2 (6 bases). The CDR3 has 11 amino acids. The V and J ends lost 4 bases and 13 bases respectively, with 11 bases between them. Germline assignment: CDR1 ENHRY and CDR2 SYGVKD. In DNA, the CDR3 is TGTGCCATCAGTGGGGAAACTAGCCAGTTCTTC. It yields the protein CAISGETSQFF.

The V call is TRBV7-7, the J call TRBJ2-5; the match to TRBD1 covers 10 bases. The CDR3 totals 15 residues. Per germline, CDR1 SSHAT and CDR2 FNYEAQ (reference sequence). After removal of 5 bases from V and 5 bases from J, the junction contained 8 bases not matched to a gene. The CDR3 coding sequence is TGTGCCAGCAGCCCAGCGGGGACAGGGGAGGAGACCCAGTACTTC. Protein sequence: CASSPAGTGEETQYF.

The chain recombines TRBV2 with TRBJ2-3, with a possible D match to TRBD2 (6 bases). The CDR3 is 17 residues long. The germline gives CDR1 SNHLY, CDR2 FYNNEI. Trimming took 4 bases from V and 2 from J, leaving 19 bases between them. The CDR3: CASSGAGTVRDTDTQYF. DNA of the CDR3: TGTGCCAGCAGTGGCGCAGGGACTGTGAGGGACACAGATACGCAGTATTTT.

The chain links TRBV3-1 (or the pseudogene TRBV3-2) to TRBJ2-7, with 9 nucleotides matching TRBD1. The germline gives CDR1 LGHDT, CDR2 YNNKEL (reference sequence). This CDR3 has 17 amino acids. The J segment lost 5 bases and the V segment lost 3 bases, leaving 14 bases of the junction unmatched. In DNA, the CDR3 is TGTGCCAGCAGCCAGGTTGGAGGGGGACAGGGTACGAACGAGCAGTACTTC. Its protein product is CASSQVGGGQGTNEQYF.

The V call is TRBV18, the J call TRBJ2-1; 11 bases match TRBD2. Unmatched junction bases numbered 9, after V lost 4 bases and J lost 7 bases. This CDR3 has 16 residues. Germline V gene lookup returns CDR1 KGHSH and CDR2 LQKENI. The CDR3 DNA reads as TGTGCCAGCTCACGGGATAGCGGGGGGGCCTGGAATGAGCAGTTCTTC. As protein: CASSRDSGGAWNEQFF.

The rearrangement uses TRBV9 and TRBJ2-2, with unresolved D. Germline V gives CDR1 SGDLS, CDR2 YYNGEE. Deletions cut 3 bases from V and 1 base from J, with 4 bases between. The CDR3 extends over 13 amino acids. This CDR3 is CASSGQNTGELFF. CDR3 nucleotides: TGTGCCAGCAGCGGACAGAACACCGGGGAGCTGTTTTTT.

The chain employs TRBV6-5 and TRBJ1-1, with TRBD1 matching 11 bases. Losses at the gene ends were 4 bases for V and 0 bases for J; bases not matched to a gene: 4. Germline V gene lookup returns CDR1 MNHEY and CDR2 SVGAGI. The CDR3 has 16 residues. The CDR3 DNA is TGTGCCAGCAGTTTCGGACAGGGGGCCGTGAACACTGAAGCTTTCTTT. This translates into CASSFGQGAVNTEAFF.

The gene calls are TRBV5-1 and TRBJ1-2; D unclear. Germline V gene lookup returns CDR1 SGHRS and CDR2 YFSETQ. V shed 3 bases and J shed 3 bases, with 12 bases lying between them. CDR3 length: 14 amino acids. The CDR3 nucleotides read TGCGCCAGCAGCTGGGTCCCGCGGGACTATGGCTACACCTTC. It codes for CASSWVPRDYGYTF. Together with reference TRBV5-1 and TRBJ1-2, the CDR3 gives the full variable domain: KAGVTQTPRYLIKTRGQQVTLSCSPISGHRSVSWYQQTPGQGLQFLFEYFSETQRNKGNFPGRFSGRQFSNSRSEMNVSTLELGDSALYLCASSWVPRDYGYTFGSGTRLTVV.

The rearrangement joins TRBV29-1 to TRBJ2-2; D possibly corresponds to TRBD1 (6 bases). Germline values: CDR1 SQVTM, CDR2 ANQGSEA. The ends were cut back, 6 bases at V and 2 bases at J, with 16 bases in the middle. The CDR3 loop spans 15 amino acids. CDR3 coding DNA: TGCAGCGTGAAAACCGGGACATACAACACCGGGGAGCTGTTTTTT. This codes for CSVKTGTYNTGELFF.

The V call is TRBV6-6, the J call TRBJ1-5, with D possibly being TRBD1 (6 bases). Between the trimmed V and J ends, which lost 2 bases and 5 bases, there was a span of 16 bases. This CDR3 is built from 16 residues. Germline V gene lookup returns CDR1 MNHNY and CDR2 SVGAGI (reference sequence). CDR3 DNA: TGTGCCAGCAGTTACGCCCGGACAGACAAAGATCAGCCCCAGCATTTT. Protein: CASSYARTDKDQPQHF.

This chain connects TRBV6-5 to TRBJ1-5, with D possibly being TRBD1 (5 bases). V was trimmed by 6 bases and J by 6 bases, leaving 15 bases between them. The CDR3 covers 14 residues. CDR1 is MNHEY and CDR2 is SVGAGI in the germline V gene. The CDR3 loop is CASSSPGGGQPQHF. As DNA, the CDR3 is TGTGCCAGCAGCTCGCCGGGGGGAGGTCAGCCCCAGCATTTT.

V is TRBV2 and J is TRBJ1-2; D unclear. Trimming cost V 6 bases and J 1 base, with 9 bases left between them. The CDR3 is 13 amino acids. Germline V gives CDR1 SNHLY, CDR2 FYNNEI. CDR3: CASSAGLNYGYTF. CDR3 DNA sequence: TGTGCCAGCAGCGCAGGCCTTAACTATGGCTACACCTTC.

The chain uses TRBV12-5 and TRBJ1-5; 10 nucleotides match TRBD1. CDR3 length: 16 amino acids. J was trimmed by 1 base and V by 7 bases; bases with no gene match: 7. The germline CDR1 and CDR2 sequences are LGHNT and FRNRAP. The CDR3 protein is CASDPGTGVSNQPQHF. The CDR3 coding sequence is TGTGCTAGTGACCCTGGGACAGGGGTAAGCAATCAGCCCCAGCATTTT.

The rearrangement joins TRBV5-1 to TRBJ2-3, with 7 bases identical to TRBD2. V was pared by 0 bases and J by 1 base, with 2 bases of the junction left unmatched. The CDR3 extends over 15 amino acids. Germline V gene sequence: CDR1 SGHRS, CDR2 YFSETQ. CDR3 DNA sequence: TGCGCCAGCAGCTTGGGGGCGGGGGGCACAGATACGCAGTATTTT. Protein: CASSLGAGGTDTQYF.

This sequence joins TRBV3-1 (or the pseudogene TRBV3-2) and TRBJ1-2; weak D call: TRBD1 (6 bases). Germline V gene sequence: CDR1 LGHDT, CDR2 YNNKEL (reference sequence). Trimming took 1 base from V and 2 from J, leaving 11 bases between them. The CDR3 sequence is 15 residues long. CDR3 coding DNA: TGTGCCAGCAGCCAAGGGGGGACACTGAACTATGGCTACACCTTC. This encodes CASSQGGTLNYGYTF.

This chain uses TRBV9 with TRBJ1-1; perhaps TRBD1 as D (6 bases). Germline V gene sequence: CDR1 SGDLS, CDR2 YYNGEE. The CDR3 is 13 amino acids. Deletions cut 8 bases from V and 0 bases from J, with 11 bases between. The CDR3, as DNA: TGTGCCAGGTGGACAGCCTTGAACACTGAAGCTTTCTTT. Translation: CARWTALNTEAFF.

The V gene is TRBV6-5, the J gene TRBJ1-3, with D uncertain. The V and J ends lost 2 bases and 4 bases respectively, with 12 bases between them. Per the germline V gene, CDR1 is MNHEY and CDR2 is SVGAGI. The CDR3 has 15 residues. The CDR3 DNA is TGTGCCAGCAGTTACGTGGGCCAAAGAGGAAACACCATATATTTT. This sequence encodes CASSYVGQRGNTIYF.